Given below is one T cell receptor (beta chain) in context. The antigen is not known. The record originates from a study of T cell responses to AZD1222 COVID-19 vaccine. Study-wide results and limits: It should be noted that donors were predominantly white British and more often female, and clonal diversity was possibly underestimated. It was only after the peak T cell response that any repertoires were sampled. Among AZD1222 vaccinees, only six were seropositive at baseline.

Germline V CDR1 and CDR2: KGHSH, LQKENI. The J segment lost 7 bases and the V segment lost 1 base, leaving 4 bases of the junction unmatched. This CDR3 contains 13 residues. Using immunoSEQ multiplex PCR, the repertoire was profiled, and TCRdb retains in-frame clones only, with some absent. In the table there are some 72,000 clones, approximately 90% of which are singletons. V usage is TRBV18 and J usage is TRBJ2-7, with 7 bases matching TRBD1. Source: peripheral blood, taken on day 0 of MenACWY control vaccination. The sequence was obtained from an adult in good health. The CDR3 DNA reads TGTGCCAGCTCACCACTGTCAGGGGGAGAGCAGTACTTC. Amino acid sequence: CASSPLSGGEQYF.